The present T cell receptor beta chain was sequenced within a study of blood T cell repertoires in COVID-19. Individuals drawn from some 25 US areas were roughly 18 to 95 years old. Only in-frame clones appear in the TCRdb table, and some are missing; sequencing was by immunoSEQ multiplex PCR. The sample yields approximately 290,000 clones, around nine tenths seen once. The germline CDR1 and CDR2 sequences are LNHNV and YYDKDF (reference sequence). The CDR3 is 12 amino acids. With 2 bases removed from V and 10 bases from J, the gap between germline ends came to 9 bases. The sequence was collected from a woman younger than 45 who had recovered from COVID-19. Sample: PBMCs or T cells enriched from blood (not recorded which). The rearrangement joins TRBV15 to TRBJ2-1; tentative D call: TRBD1 (5 bases). DNA for the CDR3: TGTGCCACCAGCAGACTACAGGCGGAGCAGTTCTTC. Encoded protein: CATSRLQAEQFF.